These 21 T cell receptor beta chains were sequenced from one sample in a study of blood T cells in healthy people across ages. PCR was performed a second time for about 7 to 11 cycles using a sample-barcoded 5' primer and a J-beta primer mix. TCRdb passed the 5' RACE reads through MiXCR, listing each CDR3 protein once. The sample has 1.5 million to 2 million distinct CDR3 sequences, around 48% seen once; the top ten hold 2.1%. The sequenced material came from blood. Receptors were obtained from a woman in her thirties or forties in good health.

V usage is TRBV4-3 and J usage is TRBJ2-7; 13 nucleotides line up with TRBD2. This CDR3 has 19 amino acids. The germline CDR1 and CDR2 sequences are LGHNA and YSLEER. Germline trimming cut 1 base from V and 0 bases from J; bases unmatched to any gene: 9. For the CDR3, the DNA is TGCGCCAGCAGCCAAGGACTAGCGGGGGGCGGGGTTAGCTCCTACGAGCAGTACTTC. It yields the protein CASSQGLAGGGVSSYEQYF.

The chain is built from TRBV5-1 and TRBJ2-3, with D perhaps given as TRBD1 or TRBD2 (5 bases each). The CDR3 sequence is 15 residues long. Deletions cut 3 bases from V and 1 base from J, with 12 bases between. Germline V gene lookup returns CDR1 SGHRS and CDR2 YFSETQ. In DNA form, the CDR3 reads TGCGCCAGCAGCTCTCTGGGGGACCGCACAGATACGCAGTATTTT. Protein sequence: CASSSLGDRTDTQYF.

V is TRBV4-3 and J is TRBJ1-2, with a weak D call TRBD1 (5 bases). Germline lookup yields CDR1 LGHNA and CDR2 YSLEER. The CDR3 has 15 residues. The V end lost 0 bases, the J end lost 7 bases, and 15 bases lay between the germline ends. The CDR3 here is CASSQDGSRASGYTF. The DNA for the CDR3 is TGCGCCAGCAGCCAAGACGGTTCCAGGGCAAGTGGCTACACCTTC.

This rearrangement joins TRBV20-1 to TRBJ2-5, with 8 positions matching TRBD2. The CDR3 sequence is 15 residues long. Trimming at V came to 4 bases and at J to 5 bases, leaving 12 bases not matched to a gene. The germline V gene has CDR1 DFQATT and CDR2 SNEGSKA (reference sequence). The CDR3 region is CSATSSGGSGETQYF. CDR3 nucleotide sequence: TGCAGTGCTACCTCGAGCGGGGGCTCGGGGGAGACCCAGTACTTC.

For the CDR3, the DNA is TGCAGCGTTGAAGGATCAGGGGGCACAGATACGCAGTATTTT. It encodes CSVEGSGGTDTQYF. This chain uses TRBV29-1 with TRBJ2-3, with D maybe TRBD1 (6 bases). The CDR3 has 14 residues. The V gene's germline CDR1 is SQVTM and CDR2 ANQGSEA. Trimming left V 1 base short and J 1 base short, with 9 bases between.

The chain recombines TRBV6-2 or TRBV6-3 with TRBJ2-7; perhaps TRBD2 as D (6 bases). This CDR3 region has 13 residues. Germline lookup yields CDR1 MNHEY and CDR2 SVGEGT. V was cut by 8 bases and J by 2 bases, with 13 bases left in between. CDR3 coding DNA: TGTGCCAGCCGCGGGACGGCGCCCTACGAGCAGTACTTC. Translated, it gives CASRGTAPYEQYF.

In this sample, this clonotype turned up once. The CDR3 DNA follows: TGCAGTGCCAACGGGACACCCAGACGGGAGACCCAGTACTTC. The encoded protein is CSANGTPRRETQYF. This chain joins TRBV20-1 and TRBJ2-7, with D tentatively TRBD1 (6 bases). The J call may be faulty, since TRBJ2-5 better matches the DNA end. The CDR3 consists of 14 residues. Germline V lookup: CDR1 DFQATT, CDR2 SNEGSKA (reference sequence).

This clonotype was recorded only once. The chain recombines TRBV6-1 with TRBJ2-4; D possibly corresponds to TRBD2 (6 bases). This CDR3 has 18 residues. Germline CDR1 reads MNHNS; CDR2 reads SASEGT. Trimming stripped 4 bases from V and 5 bases from J, with 24 bases between. CDR3 region: CASSAALTGTSQENIQYF. The CDR3 DNA sequence: TGTGCCAGCAGTGCGGCTTTGACGGGTACTAGCCAGGAAAACATTCAGTACTTC.

The table lists this clonotype with a few counts. The CDR3 loop is CASREQGEAETQYF. The CDR3 DNA reads TGTGCCAGCAGGGAACAGGGGGAGGCGGAGACCCAGTACTTC. The chain has TRBV6-2 or TRBV6-3 and TRBJ2-5; 8 nucleotides match TRBD1. CDR3 length equals 14 residues. Per germline, CDR1 MNHEY and CDR2 SVGEGT. Unmatched junction bases numbered 8, after V lost 6 bases and J lost 5 bases.

The rearrangement joins TRBV20-1 to TRBJ2-5; 8 bases are a match to TRBD2. CDR3 length: 15 residues. Losses at the gene ends were 5 bases for V and 11 bases for J; bases not matched to a gene: 19. Germline V gene data show CDR1 as DFQATT and CDR2 as SNEGSKA (reference sequence). The CDR3 DNA sequence: TGCAGTGCTGAACCGGGACTAGTCGTGAGGGTTGCGCAGTACTTC. It yields the protein CSAEPGLVVRVAQYF.

The chain couples TRBV6-5 to TRBJ2-3; TRBD1 or TRBD2 may be the D gene (5 bases each). The CDR3 sequence is 16 residues long. The V and J ends lost 7 bases and 0 bases respectively, with 17 bases between them. The germline gives CDR1 MNHEY, CDR2 SVGAGI. The CDR3 coding sequence is TGTGCCAGCAACCAGGGAGTTTGTGTGAGCACAGATACGCAGTATTTT. As protein: CASNQGVCVSTDTQYF.

This clonotype has just a few counts. This chain joins TRBV6-2 or TRBV6-3 and TRBJ2-6; TRBD1 matches at 7 bases. This CDR3 contains 20 residues. V was clipped by 2 bases and J by 0 bases; unmatched bases: 13. Germline V gene lookup returns CDR1 MNHEY and CDR2 SVGEGT. The DNA for the CDR3 is TGTGCCAGCAGTTACCGATACGGACAGGCGACACTCTCTGGGGCCAACGTCCTGACTTTC. Translated: CASSYRYGQATLSGANVLTF.

This clonotype was detected only a few times. The chain links TRBV28 to TRBJ2-4; D is undetermined. V was shortened by 6 bases and J by 9 bases, with 12 bases between the two germline ends. Germline V gene data show CDR1 as MDHEN and CDR2 as SYDVKM. The CDR3 totals 12 residues. CDR3 residues: CASRQAGGIQYF. In DNA, the CDR3 is TGTGCCAGCAGGCAAGCCGGCGGCATTCAGTACTTC.

V is TRBV6-2 or TRBV6-3 and J is TRBJ2-3; TRBD2 matches at 7 bases. Germline trimming cut 7 bases from V and 2 bases from J; bases unmatched to any gene: 9. This CDR3 spans 15 amino acids. The V gene's germline CDR1 is MNHEY and CDR2 SVGEGT. Here the CDR3 DNA reads TGTGCCAGCACCCGGGACTACCTGGTCACAGATACGCAGTATTTT. Protein: CASTRDYLVTDTQYF.

The CDR3 DNA reads TGTGCCAGCAGTTCCTCAATCCCGGGGCTCTATGGCTACACCTTC. This sequence encodes CASSSSIPGLYGYTF. J is TRBJ1-2 and V is TRBV6-5, with a tentative D call TRBD1 (5 bases). This CDR3 comprises 15 residues. From germline, CDR1 is MNHEY and CDR2 SVGAGI. With 4 bases removed from V and 4 bases from J, the gap between germline ends came to 16 bases.

This clonotype was picked up a small number of times. This chain uses TRBV6-1 with TRBJ2-7; D call uncertain. Trimming stripped 4 bases from V and 1 base from J, with 8 bases between. This CDR3 is 13 amino acids long. Per germline, CDR1 MNHNS and CDR2 SASEGT. This CDR3 is CASSGSRSYEQYF. Here the CDR3 DNA reads TGTGCCAGCAGTGGTAGCAGGTCCTACGAGCAGTACTTC.

This clonotype was detected a few times. V usage is TRBV7-2 and J usage is TRBJ2-5; 8 nucleotides agree with TRBD1. After removal of 6 bases from V and 3 bases from J, the junction contained 6 bases not matched to a gene. This CDR3 spans 14 amino acids. CDR1 and CDR2 from the germline V gene are SGHTA and FQGNSA. CDR3 sequence: CASSRDRREETQYF. The CDR3 DNA is TGTGCCAGCAGTCGGGACAGGAGGGAAGAGACCCAGTACTTC.

V and J are TRBV3-1 and TRBJ2-5, with D hard to call. Between the trimmed V and J ends, which lost 2 bases and 11 bases, there was a span of 15 bases. The germline CDR1 and CDR2 sequences are LGHDT and YNNKEL (reference sequence). This CDR3 spans 13 amino acids. CDR3 nucleotide sequence: TGTGCCAGCAGCCAAACCCTCCTTGTGGAGCAGTACTTC. It encodes CASSQTLLVEQYF.

The chain is built from TRBV28 and TRBJ2-1; no definite D call. V lost 4 bases to trimming and J lost 8 bases, with 21 bases between them. The CDR3 runs to 16 residues. Germline CDR1 MDHEN, CDR2 SYDVKM. The CDR3 nucleotides are TGTGCCAGCAGTTATCCCGGGCATTTGGTATCCGATGAGCAGTTCTTC. This gives the protein CASSYPGHLVSDEQFF.

J is TRBJ2-1 and V is TRBV5-1; no reliable D call. Germline V gene lookup returns CDR1 SGHRS and CDR2 YFSETQ. The V gene lost 1 base and the J gene lost 2 bases, with 10 bases spanning the gap. The CDR3 extends over 15 amino acids. This CDR3 is CASSLSPETYNEQFF. The DNA of the CDR3 is TGCGCCAGCAGCTTGAGTCCTGAAACCTACAATGAGCAGTTCTTC.

The table lists this clonotype with a few counts. The chain combines TRBV28 with TRBJ2-7, with D maybe TRBD1 (5 bases). With 7 bases removed from V and 3 bases from J, the gap between germline ends came to 7 bases. Germline lookup yields CDR1 MDHEN and CDR2 SYDVKM. The CDR3 loop spans 11 amino acids. The CDR3 region is CASNQGYEQYF. CDR3 bases: TGTGCCAGCAACCAGGGCTACGAGCAGTACTTC.